The clone carrying this T cell receptor beta chain showed up just a few times. Its antigen is unidentified. The data are from a study of blood T cells in healthy people across ages. Combining a sample-barcoded 5' primer with a J-beta primer mix, a second PCR ran for roughly 7 to 12 cycles. TCRdb called the 5' RACE reads again in MiXCR, with one record for every CDR3 protein. The sample has hundreds of thousands of distinct CDR3 sequences, more than 25% seen once. Notes on the study in general: Estimates based on one million T cells were treated as lower bounds.

These records were also assigned to another study, of T cells of mothers and their children.

What was sequenced was blood. The sequence derives from a boy aged 10-17 years in good health.

This chain's CDR3 is CASRSGLGNTEAFF. The CDR3 nucleotides are TGTGCCAGCAGGTCAGGGTTAGGTAACACTGAAGCTTTCTTT. The chain recombines TRBV12-3 or TRBV12-4 with TRBJ1-1; tentatively, D is TRBD1 (5 bases). V lost 6 bases and J lost 2, with 13 bases in between. This CDR3 spans 14 amino acids.